This TCR beta chain was sequenced in a study of beta chain features in type 1 diabetes (dated by TCRdb to the late 2010s). About the study as a whole: Mean age, gender distribution, total cell number and subset yield were not different between patients and healthy donors. A total of 85 million to 140 million sorted cells were examined across all samples, and the number of cells per subset was strongly correlated with RNA yield. Regulatory and stem cell-like memory subsets were obtained from only 8 patients and roughly eight healthy donors, while naive and central memory subsets were obtained from all 30 or so donors. The study compared the TCRB repertoires of sorted circulating CD4+ T cell subsets in recently diagnosed type 1 diabetes patients with those in matched healthy donors. The full study reports these points: Naive, central memory and regulatory TCRB repertoires appeared to be more alike among patients than among healthy donors. Shorter templates might have been favored by PCR, but patient and control samples were amplified and corrected together, so both groups would have been affected equally by any skew. Because the HLA sub-analyses included only small numbers of individuals, any influence of HLA type on TCRB rearrangement was left unresolved. At VDJ recombination sites, patients with type 1 diabetes made fewer insertions and deleted more nucleotides, a pattern implying thymic rearrangement abnormalities. In all four CD4+ subsets, TCRB CDR3 length was moderately but significantly shorter in type 1 diabetes patients. Because cDNA was sequenced instead of genomic DNA, activated cells with high expression could be over-represented, although the groups did not differ in activation or CD3 levels.

V is cut by 8 bases and J by 0 bases, and the space between the germline ends is 20 bases. From cysteine to phenylalanine, the CDR3 is 17 amino acids long. Just CDR3 DNA is preserved here, 51 bases in frame from base 1. The germline V gene (reference sequence) sets CDR1 to GTSNPN and CDR2 to SVGIG. There are a few counts of this clone. What antigen it recognizes has not been identified. No base-level quality is on record; no much larger clone is a single base apart. From each donor, a single peripheral blood sample of 100 to 150 mL on average was drawn into heparinised tubes. A BD FACSAria II was used to sort naive, central memory, regulatory and stem cell-like memory CD4+ T cells with a panel that included CD45RO, CCR7, CD25, CD127, CD95 and CD27. Every sorted population had a purity above 98%. PBMCs were isolated immediately by Lymphoprep density gradient centrifugation and stained directly without culture. To minimize batch effects, samples were stained and sorted in pairs, one healthy donor with one patient per experiment.

The entire amount of isolated RNA was reverse transcribed using the High Capacity cDNA Reverse Transcription Kit, so the sequenced TCRB transcripts were expressed ones. Deep immunoSEQ sequencing was performed on naive, central memory and regulatory T cell samples, with an average of roughly 3.3 million total reads per sample. Sorted cells were lysed in RLT buffer and RNA was extracted with DNase-treated RNeasy Micro or Mini kits, depending on cell number. To prevent cross-contamination, each cell subset was processed individually, whereas patient and healthy donor samples were processed jointly. The immunoSEQ multiplex PCR was used to amplify TCRB sequences from cDNA, yielding 87-bp fragments that span the CDR3 region. The amplicons were sequenced using the Illumina HiSeq platform. The paper's data handling went like this. Synthetic template baselines were used to correct PCR bias computationally, reads within Hamming distance 2 were collapsed, and singletons that could not be merged were discarded. Reads were aligned against IMGT to assign V, D and J genes, CDR3 length and insertions or deletions at six rearrangement sites. Within each subset, clonotype counts were normalized to the number of sorted cells before true diversity and Gini coefficients were calculated with the tcR R package. The overlap coefficient, calculated on TCRB nucleotide sequences, was used to quantify repertoire sharing. Out-of-frame TCRB sequences from naive cells were analyzed as a proxy for the pre-selection repertoire. TCRdb holds this immuneACCESS table with in-frame rearrangements only. Some clones are missing; in checked studies, unresolved V genes explain under half, and the rest has no known cause. V and J calls and clone size are copied from that table; D and trimming were computed from the DNA. The sample table lists nearly 700,000 clones, roughly 13% of them with a count of one. The top ten hold 0.022% of the sample.

Recombination linked TRBV30 to TRBJ2-6, with the D gene too uncertain to name. The receptor was derived from a man aged 18 to 35 with type 1 diabetes. The sample was naive CD4+ T cells from blood. Reading the label with the study, this specimen's cell subset or site is: true naive CD4+ T cells. For the CDR3, the sequence is CARGLLGLDSGANVLTF. The DNA sequence follows: TGTGCCCGCGGCCTCCTGGGGTTGGACTCTGGGGCCAACGTCCTGACTTTC.